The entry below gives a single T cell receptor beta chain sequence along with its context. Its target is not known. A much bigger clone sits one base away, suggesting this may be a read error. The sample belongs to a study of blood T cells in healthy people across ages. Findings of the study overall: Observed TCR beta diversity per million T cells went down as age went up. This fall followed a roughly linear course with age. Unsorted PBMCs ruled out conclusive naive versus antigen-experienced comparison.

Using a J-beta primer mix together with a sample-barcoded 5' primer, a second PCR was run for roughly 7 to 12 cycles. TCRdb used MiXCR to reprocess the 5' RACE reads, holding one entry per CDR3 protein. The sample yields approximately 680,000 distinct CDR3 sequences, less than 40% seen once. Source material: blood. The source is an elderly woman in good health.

CDR3 residues: CASSGDRGQETQYF. Here the CDR3 DNA reads TGTGCCAGCAGTGGGGACAGGGGGCAAGAGACCCAGTACTTC. This chain connects TRBV7-2 to TRBJ2-5, with TRBD1 matching 11 bases. The germline V gene has CDR1 SGHTA and CDR2 FQGNSA. The V and J ends lost 6 bases and 2 bases, in that order; junction bases with no gene match: 2. There are 14 residues in the CDR3.